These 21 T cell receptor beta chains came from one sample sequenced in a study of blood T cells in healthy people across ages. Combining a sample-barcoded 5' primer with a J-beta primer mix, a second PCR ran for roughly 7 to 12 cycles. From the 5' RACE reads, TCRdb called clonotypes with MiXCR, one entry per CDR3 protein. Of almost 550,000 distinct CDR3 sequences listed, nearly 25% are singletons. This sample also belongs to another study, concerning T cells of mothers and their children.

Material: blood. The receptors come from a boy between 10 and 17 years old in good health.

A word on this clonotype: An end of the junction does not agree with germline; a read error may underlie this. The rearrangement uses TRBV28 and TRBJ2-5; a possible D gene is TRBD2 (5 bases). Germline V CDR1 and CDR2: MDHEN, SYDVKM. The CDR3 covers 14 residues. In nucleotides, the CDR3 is TGTGTCAGCAGCTCGGAGGTAACTCGAGAGACCCAGTACTTC. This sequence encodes CVSSSEVTRETQYF.

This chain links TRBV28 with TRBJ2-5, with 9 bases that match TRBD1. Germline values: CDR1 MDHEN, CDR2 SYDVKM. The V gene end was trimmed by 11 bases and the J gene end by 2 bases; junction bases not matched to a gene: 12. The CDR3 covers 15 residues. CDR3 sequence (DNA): TGTGCCGCAACCCCAATAGACAGGGGGCAAGAGACCCAGTACTTC. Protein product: CAATPIDRGQETQYF.

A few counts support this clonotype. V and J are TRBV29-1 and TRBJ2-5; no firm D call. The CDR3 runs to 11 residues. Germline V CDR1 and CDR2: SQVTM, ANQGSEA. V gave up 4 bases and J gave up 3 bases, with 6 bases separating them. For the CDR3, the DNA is TGCAGCGTTGCTCCGAAAGAGACCCAGTACTTC. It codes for CSVAPKETQYF.

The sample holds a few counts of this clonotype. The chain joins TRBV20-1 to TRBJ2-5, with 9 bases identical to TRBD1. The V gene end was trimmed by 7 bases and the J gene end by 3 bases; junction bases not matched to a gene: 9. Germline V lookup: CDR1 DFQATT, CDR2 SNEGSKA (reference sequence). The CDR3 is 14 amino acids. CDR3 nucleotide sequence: TGCAGTGTACCGGGACAGGGACATGAAGAGACCCAGTACTTC. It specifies CSVPGQGHEETQYF.

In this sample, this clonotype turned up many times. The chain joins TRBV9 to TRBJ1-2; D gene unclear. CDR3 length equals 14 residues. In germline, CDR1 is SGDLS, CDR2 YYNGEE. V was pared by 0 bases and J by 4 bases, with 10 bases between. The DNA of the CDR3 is TGTGCCAGCAGCGTAGAGGGCGATCTCTATGGCTACACCTTC. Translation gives CASSVEGDLYGYTF.

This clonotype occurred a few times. CDR3 in DNA: TGTGCCAGCAGCTTGGTTTGGGGCCGTGGGTACGAGCAGTACTTC. Translating gives CASSLVWGRGYEQYF. The chain joins TRBV5-5 to TRBJ2-5, with D perhaps TRBD1 (5 bases). Matching the DNA end better, TRBJ2-7 makes the J call doubtful. The CDR3 consists of 15 residues. CDR1 is SGHKS, CDR2 YYEKEE, per germline (reference sequence).

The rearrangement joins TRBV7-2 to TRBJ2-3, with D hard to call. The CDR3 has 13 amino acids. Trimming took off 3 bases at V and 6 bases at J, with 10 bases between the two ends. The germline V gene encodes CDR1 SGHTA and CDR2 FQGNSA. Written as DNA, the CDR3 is TGTGCCAGCAGCTTTGGGGTTTCGGATACGCAGTATTTT. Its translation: CASSFGVSDTQYF.

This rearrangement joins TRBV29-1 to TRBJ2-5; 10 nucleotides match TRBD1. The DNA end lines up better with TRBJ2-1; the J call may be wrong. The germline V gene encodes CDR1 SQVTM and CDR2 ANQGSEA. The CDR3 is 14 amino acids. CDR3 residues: CSVIPGQGSNEQFF. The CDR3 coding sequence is TGCAGCGTCATACCGGGACAGGGGAGTAATGAGCAGTTCTTC.

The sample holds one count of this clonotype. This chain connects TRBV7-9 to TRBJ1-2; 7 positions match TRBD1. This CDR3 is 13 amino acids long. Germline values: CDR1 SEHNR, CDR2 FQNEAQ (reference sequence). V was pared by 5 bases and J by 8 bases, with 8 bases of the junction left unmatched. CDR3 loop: CASSPTGVLGYTF. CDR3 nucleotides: TGTGCCAGCAGCCCCACAGGGGTCCTCGGCTACACCTTC.

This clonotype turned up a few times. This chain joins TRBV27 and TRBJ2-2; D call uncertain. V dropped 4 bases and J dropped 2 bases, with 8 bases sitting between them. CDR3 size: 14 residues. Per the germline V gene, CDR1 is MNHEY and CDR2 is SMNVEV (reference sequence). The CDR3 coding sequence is TGTGCCAGCAGTTCCAACAGTAACACCGGGGAGCTGTTTTTT. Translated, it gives CASSSNSNTGELFF.

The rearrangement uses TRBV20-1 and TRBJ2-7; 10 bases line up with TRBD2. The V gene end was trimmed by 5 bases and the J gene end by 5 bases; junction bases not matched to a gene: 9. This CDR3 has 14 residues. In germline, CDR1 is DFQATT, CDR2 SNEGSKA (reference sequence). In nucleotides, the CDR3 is TGCAGTGCTTACCTTAGCGGGAGGATGGACGAGCAGTACTTC. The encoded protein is CSAYLSGRMDEQYF.

CDR3 loop: CSARDPAGGGTEAFF. The CDR3, as DNA: TGCAGTGCTAGAGATCCTGCAGGGGGAGGCACTGAAGCTTTCTTT. The rearrangement links TRBV20-1 to TRBJ1-1; 7 bases align to TRBD1. J lost 4 bases, V lost 0 bases, and 8 bases had no gene match. The CDR3 covers 15 residues. Germline CDR1 reads DFQATT; CDR2 reads SNEGSKA (reference sequence).

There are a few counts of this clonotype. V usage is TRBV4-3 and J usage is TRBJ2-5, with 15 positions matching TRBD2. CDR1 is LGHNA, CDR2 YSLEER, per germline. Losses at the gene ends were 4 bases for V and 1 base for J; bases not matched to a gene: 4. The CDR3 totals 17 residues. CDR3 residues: CASSRTSGRAGQETQYF. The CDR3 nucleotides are TGCGCCAGCAGCCGGACTAGCGGGAGGGCAGGCCAAGAGACCCAGTACTTC.

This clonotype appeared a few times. CDR3 coding DNA: TGTGCCAGCCCATCAAGCGGGGGAAATGAGCAGTTCTTC. Translated: CASPSSGGNEQFF. The rearrangement links TRBV7-9 to TRBJ2-1; 8 positions match TRBD2. The germline V gene encodes CDR1 SEHNR and CDR2 FQNEAQ (reference sequence). J was trimmed by 7 bases and V by 8 bases; bases with no gene match: 7. CDR3 length: 13 residues.

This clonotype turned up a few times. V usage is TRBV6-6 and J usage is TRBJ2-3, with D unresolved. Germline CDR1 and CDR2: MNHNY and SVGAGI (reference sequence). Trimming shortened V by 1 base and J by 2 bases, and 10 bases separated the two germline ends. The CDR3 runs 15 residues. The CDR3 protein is CASSYWPLSTDTQYF. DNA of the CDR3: TGTGCCAGCAGTTACTGGCCCCTTTCCACAGATACGCAGTATTTT.

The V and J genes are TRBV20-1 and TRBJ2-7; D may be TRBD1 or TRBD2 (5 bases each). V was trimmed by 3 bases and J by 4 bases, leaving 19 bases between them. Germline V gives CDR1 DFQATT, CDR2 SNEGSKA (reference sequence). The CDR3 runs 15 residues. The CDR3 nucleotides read TGCAGTGCTAGTTGGGACCAAGTGGGACCATACGAGCAGTACTTC. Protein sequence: CSASWDQVGPYEQYF.

For the CDR3, the DNA is TGTGCCAGCAGTTTATTCGACAGTTCCTACGAGCAGTACTTC. This sequence encodes CASSLFDSSYEQYF. The chain couples TRBV28 to TRBJ2-5, with D possibly being TRBD1 (5 bases). The better agreement between TRBJ2-7 and the DNA end casts doubt on the J call. Germline CDR1 and CDR2: MDHEN and SYDVKM. The CDR3 runs 14 residues.

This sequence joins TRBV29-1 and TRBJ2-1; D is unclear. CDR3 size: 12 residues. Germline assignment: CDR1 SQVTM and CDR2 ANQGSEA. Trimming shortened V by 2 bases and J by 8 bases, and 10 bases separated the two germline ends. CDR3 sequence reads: CSVETGLDEQFF. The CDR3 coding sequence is TGCAGCGTTGAAACGGGTCTGGATGAGCAGTTCTTC.

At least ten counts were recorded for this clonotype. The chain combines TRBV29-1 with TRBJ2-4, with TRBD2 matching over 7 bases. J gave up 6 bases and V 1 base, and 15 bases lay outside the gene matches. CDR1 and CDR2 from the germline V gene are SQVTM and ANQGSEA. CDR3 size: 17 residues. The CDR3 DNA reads TGCAGCGTTGAAGGGGGAGAGCTAGCGGAGGGGTTAAACATTCAGTACTTC. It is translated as CSVEGGELAEGLNIQYF.

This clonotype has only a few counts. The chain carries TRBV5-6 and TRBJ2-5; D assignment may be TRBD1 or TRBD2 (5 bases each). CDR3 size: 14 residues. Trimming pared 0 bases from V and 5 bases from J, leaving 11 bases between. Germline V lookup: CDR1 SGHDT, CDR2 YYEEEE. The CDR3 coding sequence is TGTGCCAGCAGCTTGGGGGGGAAGTCGGAGACCCAGTACTTC. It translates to CASSLGGKSETQYF. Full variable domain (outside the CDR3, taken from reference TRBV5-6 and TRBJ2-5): DAGVTQSPTHLIKTRGQQVTLRCSPKSGHDTVSWYQQALGQGPQFIFQYYEEEERQRGNFPDRFSGHQFPNYSSELNVNALLLGDSALYLCASSLGGKSETQYFGPGTRLLVL.

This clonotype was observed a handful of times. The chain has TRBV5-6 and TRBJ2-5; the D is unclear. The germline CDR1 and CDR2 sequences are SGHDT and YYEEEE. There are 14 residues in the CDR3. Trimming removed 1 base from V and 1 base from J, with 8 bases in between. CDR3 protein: CASSLMGPQETQYF. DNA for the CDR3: TGTGCCAGCAGCTTGATGGGTCCCCAAGAGACCCAGTACTTC.